The clone carrying this TCR beta chain was observed a handful of times. These data are taken from a study of OX40 agonist ivuxolimab in advanced cancers. CDR3 length: 18 residues. The trim removed 0 bases at V and 4 bases at J, leaving 8 bases unmatched. CDR1 SGHAT and CDR2 FQNNGV come from the germline V gene. Repertoires were generated with immunoSEQ multiplex PCR, while TCRdb's copy carries only in-frame clones and drops some. The sample holds approximately 15,000 clones, about three quarters seen once. The V gene is TRBV11-2, the J gene TRBJ2-1, with 11 bases fitting TRBD2. The sequencing here drew on CD4+ or CD8+ T cells sorted from blood, taken in a trial of the OX40 agonist ivuxolimab. The clonotype originates from an adult with an advanced solid tumor such as melanoma, head and neck, liver or kidney cancer. CDR3 residues: CASSLDRLAGGSYNEQFF. DNA for the CDR3: TGTGCCAGCAGCTTAGATCGGCTAGCGGGAGGCTCGTACAATGAGCAGTTCTTC.